This T cell receptor (beta chain) was identified during a study of cytomegalovirus exposure and HLA in healthy donors. In the PCR, 60 Vbeta and 13 Jbeta primers were used. Repertoires were generated with immunoSEQ multiplex PCR, while TCRdb's copy carries only in-frame clones and drops some. The sample carries 95,000 to 100,000 clones, approximately 80% recorded once. On this clone itself: The target antigen is unknown.

Notes on the study in general: The investigators catalogued 160 or so TCR beta chains as cytomegalovirus-associated. Later on, a genetic analysis was performed. It linked a missense variant in DCLRE1C with V- and J-gene trimming of TCR beta.

This CDR3 is built from 14 residues. From germline, CDR1 is MNHEY and CDR2 SVGAGI. The V gene lost 7 bases and the J gene lost 8 bases, with 18 bases spanning the gap. The chain links TRBV6-5 to TRBJ2-4; TRBD1 might be the D (5 bases). This clonotype was sampled from a female donor in good health and CMV-seronegative. Material for sequencing was PBMCs. The CDR3 here is CASTTGRVGDIQYF. CDR3 bases: TGTGCCAGCACCACGGGCAGGGTAGGGGACATTCAGTACTTC.